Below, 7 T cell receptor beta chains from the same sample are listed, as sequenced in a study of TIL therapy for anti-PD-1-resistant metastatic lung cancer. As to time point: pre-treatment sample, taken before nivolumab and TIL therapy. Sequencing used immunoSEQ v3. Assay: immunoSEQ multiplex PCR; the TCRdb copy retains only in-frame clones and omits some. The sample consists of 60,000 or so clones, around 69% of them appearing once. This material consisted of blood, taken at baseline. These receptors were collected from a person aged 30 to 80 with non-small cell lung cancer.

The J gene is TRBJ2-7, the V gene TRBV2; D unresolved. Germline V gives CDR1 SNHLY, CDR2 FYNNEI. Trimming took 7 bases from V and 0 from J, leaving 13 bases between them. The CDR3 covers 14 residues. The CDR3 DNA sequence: TGTGCCAGCAAGGCTACCATATCCTCCTACGAGCAGTACTTC. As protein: CASKATISSYEQYF.

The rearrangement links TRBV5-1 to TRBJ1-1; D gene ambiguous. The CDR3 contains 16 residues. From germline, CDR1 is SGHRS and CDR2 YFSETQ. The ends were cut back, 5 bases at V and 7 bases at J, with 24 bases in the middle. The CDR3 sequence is CASRTAVGGAPREAFF. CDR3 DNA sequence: TGCGCCAGCAGGACGGCTGTGGGAGGAGCCCCACGTGAAGCTTTCTTT.

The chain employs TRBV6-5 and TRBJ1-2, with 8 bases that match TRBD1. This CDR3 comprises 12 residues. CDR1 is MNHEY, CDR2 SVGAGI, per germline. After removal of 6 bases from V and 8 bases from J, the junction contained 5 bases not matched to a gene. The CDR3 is CASSRGTGGYTF. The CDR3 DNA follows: TGTGCCAGCAGCCGAGGGACAGGCGGCTACACCTTC.

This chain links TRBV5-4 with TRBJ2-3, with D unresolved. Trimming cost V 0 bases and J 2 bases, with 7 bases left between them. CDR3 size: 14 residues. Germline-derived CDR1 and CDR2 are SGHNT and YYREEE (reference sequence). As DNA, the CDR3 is TGTGCCAGCAGCTTGGCGTCCTACACAGATACGCAGTATTTT. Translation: CASSLASYTDTQYF.

Written as DNA, the CDR3 is TGTGCCAGCAGCGGGACAGAAATCACAGATACGCAGTATTTT. This sequence encodes CASSGTEITDTQYF. V usage is TRBV5-5 and J usage is TRBJ2-3; 7 bases match TRBD1. With 4 bases clipped from V and 2 bases from J, the junction kept 4 bases outside the gene matches. CDR3 length: 14 amino acids. Germline V CDR1 and CDR2: SGHKS, YYEKEE (reference sequence).

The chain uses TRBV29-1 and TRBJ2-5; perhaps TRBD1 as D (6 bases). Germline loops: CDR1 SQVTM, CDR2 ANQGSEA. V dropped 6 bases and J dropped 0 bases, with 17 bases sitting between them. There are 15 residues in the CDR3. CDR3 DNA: TGCAGCGTGGACGAACGACAGGCCTACCAAGAGACCCAGTACTTC. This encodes CSVDERQAYQETQYF.

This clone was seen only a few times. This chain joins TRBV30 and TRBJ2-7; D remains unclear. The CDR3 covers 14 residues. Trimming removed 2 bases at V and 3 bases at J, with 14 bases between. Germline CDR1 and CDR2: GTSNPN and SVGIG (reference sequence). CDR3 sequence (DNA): TGTGCCTGGAGTTATGGGGTCACGAACTACGAGCAGTACTTC. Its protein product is CAWSYGVTNYEQYF. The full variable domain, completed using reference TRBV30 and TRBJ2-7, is SQTIHQWPATLVQPVGSPLSLECTVEGTSNPNLYWYRQAAGRGLQLLFYSVGIGQISSEVPQNLSASRPQDRQFILSSKKLLLSDSGFYLCAWSYGVTNYEQYFGPGTRLTVT.